This T cell receptor beta chain appears in the sequencing data of a study of blood T cell repertoires in COVID-19. The overall study: Acute and convalescent COVID-19 specimens originated in the United States, Italy and Spain. PBMCs, B-cell-depleted T cells, or T cells were the source of the cDNA or gDNA that made up the material.

This clone was observed once. Germline CDR1 reads SGHVS; CDR2 reads FNYEAQ. The CDR3 is 21 residues long. V lost 4 bases to trimming and J lost 7 bases; unmatched junction nucleotides: 22. Generated by immunoSEQ multiplex PCR, the TCRdb table keeps only in-frame clones and is missing some. Of around 43,000 clones listed, more than 85% are singletons. The chain carries TRBV7-6 and TRBJ2-4; 13 bases map to TRBD2. The clonotype comes from a man over 45 in a cohort sampled during active COVID-19. Sequencing was carried out using peripheral blood. The CDR3: CASSSQPPGLAGEVGRNIQYF. CDR3 nucleotides: TGTGCCAGCAGCTCGCAACCCCCCGGACTAGCGGGGGAAGTCGGAAGGAACATTCAGTACTTC.